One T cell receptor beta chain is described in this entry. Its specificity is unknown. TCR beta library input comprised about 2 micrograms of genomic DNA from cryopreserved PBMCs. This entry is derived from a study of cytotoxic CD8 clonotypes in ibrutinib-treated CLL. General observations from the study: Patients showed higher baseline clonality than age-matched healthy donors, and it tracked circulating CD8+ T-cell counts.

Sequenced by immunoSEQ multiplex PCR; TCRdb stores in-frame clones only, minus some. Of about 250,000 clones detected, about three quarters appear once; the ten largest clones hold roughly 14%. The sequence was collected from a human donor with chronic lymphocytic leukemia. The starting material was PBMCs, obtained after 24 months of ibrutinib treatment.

In DNA, the CDR3 is TGTGCCAGCAGTTTATCGCCGAGCTCCTACGAGCAGTACTTC. The encoded protein is CASSLSPSSYEQYF. The chain combines TRBV27 with TRBJ2-7, with unresolved D. The germline gives CDR1 MNHEY, CDR2 SMNVEV (reference sequence). The CDR3 is made up of 14 amino acids. The germline V and J ends were trimmed by 0 bases and 0 bases, with 6 bases remaining between them.